This is a list of T cell receptor beta chains from one sample in a study of cytomegalovirus exposure and HLA in healthy donors. Some clones are missing from TCRdb's copy, which holds only in-frame ones; the method was immunoSEQ multiplex PCR. The profile shows around 160,000 clones, roughly 77% of them singletons. Sequencing used PBMCs. These receptors were collected from a woman aged 40 to 55 in good health and CMV-seropositive. Both conserved end residues are trimmed from each CDR3. The order of the fields is CDR3 protein, J gene, V gene.

ASSPIRDSYGYT,TRBJ1-2,TRBV6-6
ASSEGEGVWTEAF,TRBJ1-1,TRBV2
ASSVGGSYNEQF,TRBJ2-1,TRBV7-9
ASITGTSGAYEQY,TRBJ2-7,TRBV28
ASSENINSPYEQY,TRBJ2-7,TRBV10-1
ASSQESTSGRDTQY,TRBJ2-3,TRBV4-3
ASSFGGGLKETQY,TRBJ2-5,TRBV5-1
ASRPSGDSLYFGGYT,TRBJ1-2,TRBV27
ASEKGGYEQY,TRBJ2-7,TRBV30
ASSGRDRGTTEAF,TRBJ1-1,TRBV5-6
ASSAAAARSNEQF,TRBJ2-1,TRBV9
ASSATAITDTQY,TRBJ2-3,TRBV7-2
ASSQDPGQAGANVLT,TRBJ2-6,TRBV4-1
ATGRTSGREVHEQY,NA,TRBV2
ASGTGLNTEAF,TRBJ1-1,TRBV4-2
ASAGQVETEAF,TRBJ1-1,TRBV6-5
ASSLTRFRDFQETQY,TRBJ2-5,TRBV5-4
ATSRRGSGQPQH,TRBJ1-5,TRBV15
ASNDRGDGYT,TRBJ1-2,TRBV19
ASSQDRPGLRDEKLF,TRBJ1-4,TRBV4-3
ASSPNTGQVRTIY,TRBJ1-3,TRBV18
AWSDTGAGTGELF,TRBJ2-2,TRBV30